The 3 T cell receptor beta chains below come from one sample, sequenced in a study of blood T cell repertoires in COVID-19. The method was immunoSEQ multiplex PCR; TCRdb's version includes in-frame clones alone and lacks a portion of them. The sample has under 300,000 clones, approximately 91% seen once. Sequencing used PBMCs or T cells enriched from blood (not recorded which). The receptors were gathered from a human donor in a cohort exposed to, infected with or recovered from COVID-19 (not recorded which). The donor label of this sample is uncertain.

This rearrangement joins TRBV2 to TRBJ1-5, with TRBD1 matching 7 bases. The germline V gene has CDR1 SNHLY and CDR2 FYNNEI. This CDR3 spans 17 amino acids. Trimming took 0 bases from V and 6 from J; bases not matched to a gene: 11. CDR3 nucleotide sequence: TGTGCCAGCAGTGAAGCCATGGGTAGGGGGCGAGGTCAGCCCCAGCATTTT. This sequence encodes CASSEAMGRGRGQPQHF.

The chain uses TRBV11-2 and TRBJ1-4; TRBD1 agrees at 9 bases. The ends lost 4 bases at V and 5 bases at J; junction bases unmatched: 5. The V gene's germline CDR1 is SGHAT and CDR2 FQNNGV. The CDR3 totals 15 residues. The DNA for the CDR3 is TGTGCCAGCAGCTCGGACAGGGGACGCAATGAAAAACTGTTTTTT. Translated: CASSSDRGRNEKLFF.

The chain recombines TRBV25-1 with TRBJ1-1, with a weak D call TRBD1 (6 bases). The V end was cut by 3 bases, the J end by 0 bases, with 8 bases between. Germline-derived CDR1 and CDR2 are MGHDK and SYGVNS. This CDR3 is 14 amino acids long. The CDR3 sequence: CASSEDRVNTEAFF. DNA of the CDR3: TGTGCCAGCAGTGAGGACAGAGTGAACACTGAAGCTTTCTTT. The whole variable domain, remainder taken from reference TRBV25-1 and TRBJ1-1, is EADIYQTPRYLVIGTGKKITLECSQTMGHDKMYWYQQDPGMELHLIHYSYGVNSTEKGDLSSESTVSRIRTEHFPLTLESARPSHTSQYLCASSEDRVNTEAFFGQGTRLTVV.